One and the same sample provided the 9 T cell receptor beta chains below, sequenced in a study of T cell responses to AZD1222 COVID-19 vaccine. The data were produced by immunoSEQ multiplex PCR, yet TCRdb's version contains in-frame clones alone and is incomplete. The sample records about 94,000 clones, roughly 84% being singletons. The sequenced sample was peripheral blood, obtained on day 0 of AZD1222 vaccination. All receptors come from an adult in good health.

Regarding this clone: This specimen includes other DNA sequences encoding the same CDR3. The V call is TRBV5-1, the J call TRBJ2-7; D perhaps matches TRBD1 (6 bases). This CDR3 contains 15 residues. Deletions cut 4 bases from V and 0 bases from J, with 14 bases between. Looked up from germline, CDR1 is SGHRS and CDR2 is YFSETQ. The CDR3 DNA is TGCGCCAGCAGCCTGATTACAGGGACCTCCTACGAGCAGTACTTC. The encoded protein is CASSLITGTSYEQYF.

CDR3 coding DNA: TGTGCCAGCAGTGATAGGGCGGCCGGGGAGCTGTTTTTT. It translates to CASSDRAAGELFF. This sequence joins TRBV6-4 and TRBJ2-2; D gene ambiguous. The V end was cut by 3 bases, the J end by 6 bases, with 8 bases between. The CDR3 has 13 amino acids. Germline loops: CDR1 MRHNA, CDR2 SNTAGT.

The J gene is TRBJ2-2, the V gene TRBV6-5; D is possibly TRBD1 (5 bases). The CDR3 extends over 12 amino acids. The germline V gene encodes CDR1 MNHEY and CDR2 SVGAGI. V lost 5 bases and J lost 7, with 8 bases in between. The CDR3 DNA reads TGTGCCAGCAGTCGACAGAGCGGGGAGCTGTTTTTT. It encodes CASSRQSGELFF.

The chain carries TRBV3-1 (or the pseudogene TRBV3-2) and TRBJ2-3; D is undetermined. V was shortened by 1 base and J by 0 bases, with 5 bases between the two germline ends. This CDR3 is built from 14 residues. Germline CDR1 reads LGHDT; CDR2 reads YNNKEL (reference sequence). The CDR3 protein is CASSQVDSTDTQYF. CDR3 DNA sequence: TGTGCCAGCAGCCAAGTTGACAGCACAGATACGCAGTATTTT.

The genes are TRBV7-2 and TRBJ2-7; D is ambiguous. This CDR3 region has 15 residues. Germline assignment: CDR1 SGHTA and CDR2 FQGNSA. The ends were cut back, 7 bases at V and 3 bases at J, with 19 bases in the middle. CDR3 DNA sequence: TGTGCCAGCACCCCCCGGATGGGGAATGACTACGAGCAGTACTTC. It specifies CASTPRMGNDYEQYF. Complete variable domain (other parts from reference TRBV7-2 and TRBJ2-7): GAGVSQSPSNKVTEKGKDVELRCDPISGHTALYWYRQSLGQGLEFLIYFQGNSAPDKSGLPSDRFSAERTGGSVSTLTIQRTQQEDSAVYLCASTPRMGNDYEQYFGPGTRLTVT.

V gene TRBV12-3 or TRBV12-4 combines with J gene TRBJ1-3, with a weak D call TRBD1 (5 bases). Trimming cost V 9 bases and J 2 bases, with 11 bases left between them. There are 13 residues in the CDR3. The CDR3 DNA reads TGTGCCAGTAGAAGGGGAACTGGAAACACCATATATTTT. It yields the protein CASRRGTGNTIYF.

This chain connects TRBV7-2 to TRBJ2-3; TRBD1 or TRBD2 may be the D gene (5 bases each). The CDR3 contains 16 residues. V lost 4 bases to trimming and J lost 2 bases, with 16 bases between them. Germline CDR1 is SGHTA and CDR2 is FQGNSA. CDR3: CASSYQGETTTDTQYF. CDR3 nucleotide sequence: TGTGCCAGCAGCTATCAGGGAGAAACCACCACAGATACGCAGTATTTT.

The rearrangement links TRBV30 to TRBJ1-3; D not resolved. The V end lost 4 bases, the J end lost 0 bases, and 13 bases lay between the germline ends. Per germline, CDR1 GTSNPN and CDR2 SVGIG (reference sequence). The CDR3 is made up of 15 amino acids. The CDR3: CAWTQGLASGNTIYF. CDR3 nucleotides: TGTGCCTGGACACAAGGGCTCGCCTCTGGAAACACCATATATTTT.

CDR3 loop: CASSWESGNTIYF. CDR3 DNA sequence: TGTGCCAGCAGTTGGGAATCTGGAAACACCATATATTTT. This chain connects TRBV28 to TRBJ1-3, with D hard to call. The CDR3 is 13 residues long. Germline V gene lookup returns CDR1 MDHEN and CDR2 SYDVKM. The V end was cut by 4 bases, the J end by 1 base, with 5 bases between. Using reference TRBV28 and TRBJ1-3 for the parts outside the CDR3, the full variable domain is DVKVTQSSRYLVKRTGEKVFLECVQDMDHENMFWYRQDPGLGLRLIYFSYDVKMKEKGDIPEGYSVSREKKERFSLILESASTNQTSMYLCASSWESGNTIYFGEGSWLTVV.